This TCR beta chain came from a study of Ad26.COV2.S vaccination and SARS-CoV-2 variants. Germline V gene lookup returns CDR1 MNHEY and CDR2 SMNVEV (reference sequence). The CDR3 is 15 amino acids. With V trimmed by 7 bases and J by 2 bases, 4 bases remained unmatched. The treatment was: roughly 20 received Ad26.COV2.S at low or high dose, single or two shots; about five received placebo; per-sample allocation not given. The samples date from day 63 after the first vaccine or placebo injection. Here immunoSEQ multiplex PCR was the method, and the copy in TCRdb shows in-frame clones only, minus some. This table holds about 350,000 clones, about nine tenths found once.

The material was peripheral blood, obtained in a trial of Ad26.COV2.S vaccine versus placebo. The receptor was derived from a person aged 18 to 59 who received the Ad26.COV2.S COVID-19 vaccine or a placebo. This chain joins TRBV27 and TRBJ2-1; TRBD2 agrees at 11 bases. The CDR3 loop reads CASIGLAGAYNEQFF. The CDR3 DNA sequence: TGTGCCAGCATTGGACTAGCGGGTGCCTACAATGAGCAGTTCTTC.